This TCR beta chain originates from a study of glioma-infiltrating T cells after dendritic cell vaccination. Time point: after dendritic cell vaccination, including at tumor progression/relapse. Only in-frame clones appear in the TCRdb table, and some are missing; sequencing was by immunoSEQ multiplex PCR. The sample has almost 90,000 clones; 83% are singletons. This clone came up once. The sequence was obtained from a human donor with glioblastoma. Sample: blood, taken after dendritic cell vaccination.

CDR3 sequence reads: CASSQYLVGPYGYTF. Here the CDR3 DNA reads TGCGCCAGCAGCCAGTATTTGGTGGGGCCCTATGGCTACACCTTC. The gene calls are TRBV4-3 and TRBJ1-2; D possibly corresponds to TRBD1 (5 bases). CDR1 is LGHNA and CDR2 is YSLEER in the germline V gene. This CDR3 is 15 amino acids long. Deletions cut 3 bases from V and 4 bases from J, with 15 bases between.